The 3 T cell receptor beta chains below were found in one sample sequenced in a study of OX40 agonist ivuxolimab in advanced cancers. The repertoire was sequenced with immunoSEQ multiplex PCR; TCRdb's copy has only in-frame clones and lacks some. The sample holds tens of thousands of clones, roughly 84% seen once. Sample: CD4+ or CD8+ T cells sorted from blood, taken in a trial of the OX40 agonist ivuxolimab. These TCRs come from an adult with an advanced solid tumor such as melanoma, head and neck, liver or kidney cancer.

The rearrangement uses TRBV5-4 and TRBJ1-1, with D maybe TRBD1 (6 bases). The CDR3 runs 14 residues. The germline CDR1 and CDR2 sequences are SGHNT and YYREEE (reference sequence). V lost 0 bases to trimming and J lost 8 bases, with 14 bases between them. The CDR3 DNA reads TGTGCCAGCAGCTTGGGGGGGACAAGAATCGAAGCTTTCTTT. Its protein product is CASSLGGTRIEAFF.

The chain is built from TRBV5-1 and TRBJ1-4, with 7 nucleotides matching TRBD1. The CDR3 extends over 18 amino acids. CDR1 and CDR2 (germline): SGHRS, YFSETQ. V was pared by 0 bases and J by 5 bases, with 13 bases of the junction left unmatched. CDR3 region: CASSLGAIGQGENEKLFF. In DNA, the CDR3 is TGCGCCAGCAGCTTGGGGGCCATAGGGCAGGGGGAGAATGAAAAACTGTTTTTT.

This chain uses TRBV12-5 with TRBJ2-2; a possible D gene is TRBD1 (6 bases). The CDR3 has 16 residues. V lost 7 bases and J 3 bases, leaving 18 bases between the germline ends. CDR1 and CDR2 from the germline V gene are LGHNT and FRNRAP. The CDR3 nucleotides read TGTGCTAGTGCCCGAGCCGGGACACCGCACACCGGGGAGCTGTTTTTT. Translating it yields CASARAGTPHTGELFF.